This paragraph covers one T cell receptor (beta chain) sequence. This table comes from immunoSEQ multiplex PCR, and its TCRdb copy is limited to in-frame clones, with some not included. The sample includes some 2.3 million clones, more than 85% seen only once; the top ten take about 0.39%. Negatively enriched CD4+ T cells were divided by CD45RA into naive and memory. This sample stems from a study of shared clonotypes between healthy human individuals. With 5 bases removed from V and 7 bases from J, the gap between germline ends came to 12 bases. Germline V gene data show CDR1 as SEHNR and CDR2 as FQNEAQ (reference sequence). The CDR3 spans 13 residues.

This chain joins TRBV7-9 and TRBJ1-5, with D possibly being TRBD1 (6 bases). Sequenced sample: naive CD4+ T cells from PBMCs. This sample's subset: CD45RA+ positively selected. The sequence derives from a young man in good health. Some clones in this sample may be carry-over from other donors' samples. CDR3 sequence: CASSVEQGQPQHF. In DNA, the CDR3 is TGTGCCAGCAGCGTCGAACAGGGCCAGCCCCAGCATTTT.